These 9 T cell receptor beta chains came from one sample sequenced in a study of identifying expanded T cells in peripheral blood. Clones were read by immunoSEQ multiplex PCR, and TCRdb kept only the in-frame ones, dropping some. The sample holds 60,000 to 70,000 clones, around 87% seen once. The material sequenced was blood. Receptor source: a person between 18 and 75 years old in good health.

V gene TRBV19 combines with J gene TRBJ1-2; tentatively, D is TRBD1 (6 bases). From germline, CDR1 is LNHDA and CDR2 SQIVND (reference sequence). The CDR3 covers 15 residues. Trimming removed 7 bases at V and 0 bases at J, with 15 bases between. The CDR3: CASTGGTRANYGYTF. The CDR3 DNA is TGTGCCAGTACGGGAGGGACACGGGCTAACTATGGCTACACCTTC.

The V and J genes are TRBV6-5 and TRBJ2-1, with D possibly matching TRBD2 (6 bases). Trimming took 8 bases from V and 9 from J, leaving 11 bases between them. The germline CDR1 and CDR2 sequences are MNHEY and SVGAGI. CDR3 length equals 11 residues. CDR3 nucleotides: TGTGCCAGCGGTCGGGAGCCTGAGCAGTTCTTC. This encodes CASGREPEQFF.

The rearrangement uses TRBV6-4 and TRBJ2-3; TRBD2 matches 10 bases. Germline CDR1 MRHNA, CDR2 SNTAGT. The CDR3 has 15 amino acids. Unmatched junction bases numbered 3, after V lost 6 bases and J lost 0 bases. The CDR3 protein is CASSSAGGSTDTQYF. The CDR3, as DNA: TGTGCCAGCAGCTCAGCGGGAGGGAGCACAGATACGCAGTATTTT.

CDR3 DNA sequence: TGTGCCAGCAGTCCCCGGTTTTTCACTGGTGGGGGCGCTTTTCAGCCCCAGCATTTT. It specifies CASSPRFFTGGGAFQPQHF. V usage is TRBV28 and J usage is TRBJ1-5, with D perhaps matching TRBD1 (6 bases). This CDR3 region has 19 residues. V gave up 5 bases and J gave up 6 bases, with 29 bases separating them. Per germline, CDR1 MDHEN and CDR2 SYDVKM.

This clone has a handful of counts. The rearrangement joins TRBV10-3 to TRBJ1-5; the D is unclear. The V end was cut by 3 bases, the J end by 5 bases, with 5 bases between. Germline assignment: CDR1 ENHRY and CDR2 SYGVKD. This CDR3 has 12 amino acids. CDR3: CAISDPDQPQHF. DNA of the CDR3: TGTGCCATCAGTGACCCGGATCAGCCCCAGCATTTT.

CDR3 DNA: TGTGCCAGCAGCTTAGCCGGGGGACAGGGGGCTAGGGAGCAGTACTTC. This gives the protein CASSLAGGQGAREQYF. J is TRBJ2-7 and V is TRBV7-2; 12 nucleotides align to TRBD1. Germline CDR1 is SGHTA and CDR2 is FQGNSA. V dropped 0 bases and J dropped 7; count of bases not matched to a gene: 7. The CDR3 extends over 16 amino acids. Variable domain in full (rest from reference TRBV7-2 and TRBJ2-7): GAGVSQSPSNKVTEKGKDVELRCDPISGHTALYWYRQSLGQGLEFLIYFQGNSAPDKSGLPSDRFSAERTGGSVSTLTIQRTQQEDSAVYLCASSLAGGQGAREQYFGPGTRLTVT.

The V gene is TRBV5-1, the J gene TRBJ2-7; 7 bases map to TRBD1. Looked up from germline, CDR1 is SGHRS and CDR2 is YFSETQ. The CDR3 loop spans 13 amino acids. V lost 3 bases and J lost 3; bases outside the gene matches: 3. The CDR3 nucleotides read TGCGCCAGCAGCTCAAGGGACAGCTACGAGCAGTACTTC. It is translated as CASSSRDSYEQYF.

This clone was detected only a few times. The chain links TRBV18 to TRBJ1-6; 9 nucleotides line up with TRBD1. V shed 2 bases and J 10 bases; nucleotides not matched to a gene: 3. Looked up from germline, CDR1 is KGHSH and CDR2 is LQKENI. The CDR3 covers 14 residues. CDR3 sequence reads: CASSPTGGESPLHF. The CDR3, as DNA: TGTGCCAGCTCACCAACAGGGGGCGAGTCACCCCTCCACTTT.

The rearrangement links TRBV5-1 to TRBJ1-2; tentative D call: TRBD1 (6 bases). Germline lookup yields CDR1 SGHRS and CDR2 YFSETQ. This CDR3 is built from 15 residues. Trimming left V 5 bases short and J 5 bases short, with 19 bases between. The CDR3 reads CASREQGHELYGYTF. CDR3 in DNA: TGCGCCAGCAGGGAACAGGGTCACGAGCTTTATGGCTACACCTTC.